Listed here is a single T cell receptor beta chain. Per the authors' pipeline: From reference gene primer amplification, estimates of nucleated cell counts were derived. Assay used: immunoSEQ multiplex PCR; TCRdb lists only in-frame clones, some missing. The D gene and trimming were derived from the DNA, and the V and J assignments and clone size from that table. This sample has 70,000 to 95,000 clones; 70% to 90% occur once, and the top ten carry 15% to 20%. This sample was included in a study of blood T cell repertoires in COVID-19. Overall study: Material from acute and convalescent COVID-19 was sourced from the United States, Italy and Spain. PBMCs, B-cell-depleted T cells, or T cells were the source of the cDNA or gDNA that made up the material.

The CDR3 extends over 13 amino acids. Trimming pared 3 bases from V and 7 bases from J, leaving 9 bases between. CDR1 is KGHSH and CDR2 is LQKENI in the germline V gene. The genes are TRBV18 and TRBJ1-4; D is possibly TRBD1 (5 bases). This clonotype was sampled from a man aged 80 or over with active or convalescent COVID-19. The sample comprised peripheral blood. The CDR3: CASSPRESEKLFF. In DNA form, the CDR3 reads TGTGCCAGCTCACCCAGGGAATCTGAAAAACTGTTTTTT.